This T cell receptor beta chain is from a study of technical replicates of blood from several donors. Here immunoSEQ multiplex PCR was the method, and the copy in TCRdb shows in-frame clones only, minus some. The data show about 50,000 clones, around 96% seen once. This CDR3 is 14 amino acids long. Trimming stripped 0 bases from V and 1 base from J, with 5 bases between. In germline, CDR1 is SGDLS, CDR2 YYNGEE. Material for sequencing was PBMCs. The chain joins TRBV9 to TRBJ1-3; D is unclear. The TCR comes from a human donor in good health. Some clones in this sample may be carry-over from other donors' samples. This chain's CDR3 is CASSVESSGNTIYF. The CDR3 nucleotides read TGTGCCAGCAGCGTAGAGAGTTCTGGAAACACCATATATTTT.